This entry concerns a single T cell receptor (beta chain). What this receptor recognizes is not known. It has no much larger one-base neighbor in the sample; base qualities were not kept. This entry is derived from a study of OX40 agonist ivuxolimab in advanced cancers. The study in broad terms: Ivuxolimab was a fully human IgG2 agonistic monoclonal antibody targeting the costimulatory receptor OX40 (CD134). Partial responses occurred in three dose-escalation patients: two with cutaneous melanoma and one with hepatocellular carcinoma. Of the 50 or so patients in dose escalation, 19 had hepatocellular carcinoma, around 15 had melanoma, 9 had renal cell carcinoma and 9 had head and neck cancer. In the dose-escalation cohort, around four fifths of patients were male, and the mean age was 60 years with a range of about 20 to 79. Intravenous ivuxolimab was administered to patients every 2 weeks at six dose levels: 0.01, 0.1, 0.3, 1.5, 3 and 10 mg/kg. Prior anti-PD-1, anti-PD-L1 or anti-CTLA-4 therapy was permitted, and 40% to 50% of dose-escalation patients had received checkpoint inhibitors. The paper covers the monotherapy dose-escalation part of the phase I ivuxolimab trial, which included N ≈ 54 patients. The purpose of peripheral TCRbeta sequencing was to test whether ivuxolimab changed TCR sequence diversity and led to clonal T-cell expansion. What the work shows at the level of the full study, not this receptor alone: The antigen specificity of the clonally expanded peripheral T cells was not determined. On average, CD8+ T cells showed more expanded clones than CD4+ T cells after ivuxolimab. In the 0.1-3.0 mg/kg groups, partial responders had among the lowest normalized peripheral clonal expansion, particularly in CD8+ T cells. At doses from 0.1 to 3.0 mg/kg, clonal expansion was seen in both CD4+ and CD8+ blood T cells between baseline and week 6. Low levels of normalized T-cell clonal expansion were also seen in some nonresponding patients.

V lost 4 bases and J lost 6 bases, and the count of bases not matched to a germline gene is 8. CDR1 SGHRS and CDR2 YFSETQ are derived from the germline V gene. The CDR3 holds 14 amino acids from the cysteine to the phenylalanine. The kept DNA is CDR3 alone, 42 bases in frame from the first base. Genomic DNA was extracted from sorted cells for sequencing of the TCRbeta CDR3 region. The immunoSEQ Assay was used for sequencing of TCRbeta CDR3 regions. TCRdb re-hosts the immuneACCESS table, in-frame sequences only. Its copies lack some clones; in the studies checked, an unresolved V gene accounts for under half of them, and the cause for the rest is not known. This sample comprises over 85,000 clones, around 90% of them detected only once. 0.27% of the sample is taken by the ten largest. The trial excluded patients who had a history of autoimmune disease or were on systemic immunosuppression. Peripheral blood for TCR sequencing was drawn from every dose cohort at baseline, at cycle 4 day 1 and at cycle 7 day 1. Samples came from an open-label, multicenter, first-in-human phase I dose-escalation trial of ivuxolimab. Adults with locally advanced or metastatic melanoma, renal cell, hepatocellular, or head and neck squamous cell carcinoma were enrolled in the trial. Before TCR sequencing, CD4+ T cells and CD8+ T cells from peripheral blood were sorted into separate populations.

The clonotype was recovered from an adult with an advanced solid tumor such as melanoma, head and neck, liver or kidney cancer. Material: CD4+ or CD8+ T cells sorted from blood, obtained in a trial of the OX40 agonist ivuxolimab. The chain is assembled from TRBV5-1 and TRBJ1-2, with TRBD1 matching 8 junction bases. The CDR3 region reads CASSAGQAGDGYTF. The DNA reads as follows: TGCGCCAGCAGCGCGGGACAGGCGGGTGATGGCTACACCTTC.